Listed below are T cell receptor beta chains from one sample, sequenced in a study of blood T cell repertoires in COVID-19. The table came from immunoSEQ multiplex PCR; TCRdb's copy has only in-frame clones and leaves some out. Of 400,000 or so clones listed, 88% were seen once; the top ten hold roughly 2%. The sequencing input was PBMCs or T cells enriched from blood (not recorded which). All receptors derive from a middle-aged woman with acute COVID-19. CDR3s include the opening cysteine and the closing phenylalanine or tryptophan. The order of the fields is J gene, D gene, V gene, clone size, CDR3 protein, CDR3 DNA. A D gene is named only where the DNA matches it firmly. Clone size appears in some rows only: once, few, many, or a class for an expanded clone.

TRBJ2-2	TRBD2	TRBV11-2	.	CASSKGTSGGRSTGELFF	TGTGCCAGCAGCAAGGGGACTAGCGGGGGGAGGAGCACCGGGGAGCTGTTTTTT
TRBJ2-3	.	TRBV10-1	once	CASSPRWTDTQYF	TGCGCCAGCAGTCCGCGTTGGACAGATACGCAGTATTTT
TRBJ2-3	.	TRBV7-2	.	CASSLGLAGASTDTQYF	TGTGCCAGCAGCTTAGGCCTGGCGGGGGCAAGCACAGATACGCAGTATTTT
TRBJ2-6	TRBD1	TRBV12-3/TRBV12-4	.	CASTGAGANVLTF	TGTGCCAGTACAGGGGCTGGGGCCAACGTCCTGACTTTC
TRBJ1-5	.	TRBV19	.	CASSIQFISNQPQHF	TGTGCCAGTAGTATTCAGTTTATTAGCAATCAGCCCCAGCATTTT
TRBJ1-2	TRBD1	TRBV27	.	CASSPRTGEGYGYTF	TGTGCCAGCAGTCCGCGGACAGGGGAGGGCTATGGCTACACCTTC
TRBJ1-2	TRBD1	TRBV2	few	CASSVQGAQSSYGYTF	TGTGCCAGCAGTGTACAGGGGGCTCAGTCGAGCTATGGCTACACCTTC
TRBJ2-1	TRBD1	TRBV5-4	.	CASRLDRGYYNEQFF	TGTGCCAGCAGGCTAGACAGGGGGTACTACAATGAGCAGTTCTTC
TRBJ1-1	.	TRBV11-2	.	CASSFGGDYTEAFF	TGTGCCAGCAGCTTCGGGGGGGATTATACTGAAGCTTTCTTT
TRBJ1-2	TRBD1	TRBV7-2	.	CASSFGTGDGYTF	TGTGCCAGCAGCTTCGGTACAGGGGATGGCTACACCTTC
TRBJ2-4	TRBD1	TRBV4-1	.	CASSQVGQTKNIQYF	TGCGCCAGCAGCCAAGTGGGACAGACTAAAAACATTCAGTACTTC
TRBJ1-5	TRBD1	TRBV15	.	CATSRASGTGRGQPQHF	TGTGCCACCAGCAGAGCCTCCGGGACAGGGCGAGGTCAGCCCCAGCATTTT
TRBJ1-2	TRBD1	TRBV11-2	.	CASSLRTGPLYHTF	TGTGCCAGCAGCTTAAGGACAGGGCCCCTATACCACACCTTC
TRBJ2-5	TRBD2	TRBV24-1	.	CATRDAGGQETQYF	TGTGCCACCCGAGATGCGGGGGGACAAGAGACCCAGTACTTC
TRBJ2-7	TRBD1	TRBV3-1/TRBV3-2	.	CASSQVRGTGSSYEQYF	TGTGCCAGCAGCCAAGTTCGAGGGACAGGAAGCTCCTACGAGCAGTACTTC
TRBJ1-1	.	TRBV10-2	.	CASLQNTEAFF	TGCGCCAGCTTACAGAACACTGAAGCTTTCTTT
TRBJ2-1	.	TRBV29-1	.	CSVGPSWSIRDTSYNEQFF	TGCAGCGTTGGGCCGAGTTGGAGTATTCGGGACACCTCCTACAATGAGCAGTTCTTC
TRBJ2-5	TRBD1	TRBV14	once	CASSLTRHRGRPETQYF	TGTGCCAGCAGCCTTACCCGCCACAGGGGGCGCCCAGAGACCCAGTACTTC
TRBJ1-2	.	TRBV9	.	CASSPGSFDGYTF	TGTGCCAGCTCCCCAGGGTCTTTCGATGGCTACACCTTC
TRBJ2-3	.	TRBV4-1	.	CASSQETGYAQYF	TGCGCCAGCAGCCAAGAAACAGGGTACGCGCAGTATTTT
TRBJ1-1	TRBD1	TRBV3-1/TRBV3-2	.	CASSQMGQGRNTEAFF	TGTGCCAGCAGCCAAATGGGACAGGGGAGGAACACTGAAGCTTTCTTT
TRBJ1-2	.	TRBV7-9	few	CASSPLGAPLGYTF	TGTGCCAGCAGCCCCTTGGGGGCCCCACTGGGCTACACCTTC
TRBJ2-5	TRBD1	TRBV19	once	CASSPRDSQETQYF	TGTGCCAGTAGTCCCCGGGACAGCCAAGAGACCCAGTACTTC
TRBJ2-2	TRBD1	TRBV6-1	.	CASSGVGNRGRATNTGELFF	TGTGCCAGCAGTGGAGTCGGGAACAGGGGTCGCGCGACGAACACCGGGGAGCTGTTTTTT
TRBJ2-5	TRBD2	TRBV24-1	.	CATSDLLSGGPTETQYF	TGTGCCACCAGTGATCTACTTAGCGGGGGGCCCACAGAGACCCAGTACTTC
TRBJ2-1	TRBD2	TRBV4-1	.	CASSQAGTSGYNEQFF	TGCGCCAGCAGCCAAGCCGGGACTAGCGGCTACAATGAGCAGTTCTTC
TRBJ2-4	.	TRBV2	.	CASSAPEGNIQYF	TGTGCCAGCAGCGCTCCCGAGGGAAACATTCAGTACTTC
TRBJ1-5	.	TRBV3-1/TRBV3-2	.	CASSQEASGVGQPQHF	TGTGCCAGCAGCCAAGAGGCCTCGGGTGTGGGTCAGCCCCAGCATTTT
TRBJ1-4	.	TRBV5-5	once	CASSFFYRPSTNEKLFF	TGTGCCAGCAGCTTCTTTTACAGGCCATCAACTAATGAAAAACTGTTTTTT
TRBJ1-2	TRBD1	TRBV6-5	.	CASSRPGQGARGYTF	TGTGCCAGCAGCCGCCCGGGACAGGGGGCTCGTGGCTACACCTTC
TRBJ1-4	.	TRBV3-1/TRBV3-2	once	CASSPEQGPNEKLFF	TGTGCCAGCAGCCCGGAACAGGGACCTAATGAAAAACTGTTTTTT
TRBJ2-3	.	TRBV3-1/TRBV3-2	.	CASSQGDFYTDTQYF	TGTGCCAGCAGCCAAGGGGACTTCTACACAGATACGCAGTATTTT
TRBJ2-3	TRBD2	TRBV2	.	CASSPETSGGTDTQYF	TGTGCCAGCAGTCCAGAAACTAGCGGGGGAACAGATACGCAGTATTTT